This T cell receptor (beta chain) was recovered during a study of T cells expressing NK-cell markers. Study results and caveats: These same clonotypes (in several donors) also led the CD3+CD56-NKG2C+ fraction.

The cDNA for TCR beta came from 5'RACE template switching with UMIs. One entry per CDR3 protein, without DNA, is what TCRdb gives after re-calling the 5' RACE reads. The sample totals 350,000 to 400,000 distinct CDR3 sequences; its top ten clones hold approximately 12%. The V gene's germline CDR1 is LNHDA and CDR2 SQIVND (reference sequence). There are 11 residues in the CDR3. About this clonotype itself: Antigen unknown.

This TCR came from a woman between 45 and 65 years old in good health. Source material: blood T cells: a sorted CD56 or NKG2C T cell subset, CD4+ or CD8+ T cells, or bulk PBMC T cells (not recorded which). The chain recombines TRBV19 with TRBJ2-7; TCRdb reports TRBD2, a call that lacks DNA to check it against. The CDR3 is CASMWGAEQYF. The full variable domain, completed using reference TRBV19 and TRBJ2-7, is DGGITQSPKYLFRKEGQNVTLSCEQNLNHDAMYWYRQDPGQGLRLIYYSQIVNDFQKGDIAEGYSVSREKKESFPLTVTSAQKNPTAFYLCASMWGAEQYFGPGTRLTVT.